This T cell receptor (beta chain) was found in a study of cytomegalovirus exposure and HLA in healthy donors. The germline CDR1 and CDR2 sequences are SGHVS and FQNEAQ. J lost 6 bases, V lost 4 bases, and 7 bases had no gene match. The CDR3 has 14 residues. A multiplex PCR was run with 60 Vbeta primers and 13 Jbeta primers. Clones were read by immunoSEQ multiplex PCR, and TCRdb kept only the in-frame ones, dropping some. The table shows about 180,000 clones, with around 79% occurring only once. The TCR sequence derives from a female donor in good health and CMV-seronegative. Input material: PBMCs. The chain is built from TRBV7-8 and TRBJ2-7; 9 bases match TRBD1. The CDR3, as DNA: TGTGCCAGCAGCTCGCCGGGACAGGGTACCGAGCAGTACTTC. Its protein is CASSSPGQGTEQYF.